A single sample gave rise to the 21 T cell receptor beta chains below, sequenced in a study of blood T cell repertoires in COVID-19. Assay used: immunoSEQ multiplex PCR; TCRdb lists only in-frame clones, some missing. Of roughly 300,000 clones listed, 83% are singletons. Sequencing input: peripheral blood. The receptors come from a woman between 50 and 59 years old who had recovered from COVID-19.

This clone was detected a few times. The V gene is TRBV11-2, the J gene TRBJ2-1; 7 bases agree with TRBD2. The CDR3 has 17 residues. Per the germline V gene, CDR1 is SGHAT and CDR2 is FQNNGV. V was clipped by 0 bases and J by 2 bases; unmatched bases: 7. As DNA, the CDR3 is TGTGCCAGCAGCTTAGATCTTACCACTAGCGCCTACAATGAGCAGTTCTTC. Protein: CASSLDLTTSAYNEQFF.

This clone was seen a single time. V gene TRBV28 combines with J gene TRBJ1-2; 8 bases agree with TRBD1. CDR1 and CDR2 (germline): MDHEN, SYDVKM. The V segment lost 3 bases and the J segment 1 base; nucleotides outside the gene matches: 10. The CDR3 is 17 residues long. Here the CDR3 reads CASSFQWRTGINYGYTF. CDR3 in DNA: TGTGCCAGCAGTTTTCAGTGGCGGACAGGGATTAACTATGGCTACACCTTC.

The chain carries TRBV18 and TRBJ2-7; 10 nucleotides agree with TRBD2. The CDR3 totals 15 residues. Germline V lookup: CDR1 KGHSH, CDR2 LQKENI. After removal of 3 bases from V and 6 bases from J, the junction contained 8 bases not matched to a gene. CDR3: CASSPRSGGAGEQYF. The CDR3 DNA follows: TGTGCCAGCTCACCCAGGAGCGGGGGGGCCGGCGAGCAGTACTTC.

This clone was seen once. This sequence joins TRBV7-3 and TRBJ1-6, with unresolved D. The V end was cut by 3 bases, the J end by 6 bases, with 12 bases between. CDR1 and CDR2 from the germline V gene are SGHTA and FQGTGA. The CDR3 contains 15 residues. Here the CDR3 DNA reads TGTGCCAGCAGCTTCGGGTCTCGGGGTAATTCACCCCTCCACTTT. Its protein product is CASSFGSRGNSPLHF.

About this clone: Other DNA sequences of this sample code for an identical CDR3. This rearrangement joins TRBV4-1 to TRBJ1-2; D may be TRBD1 (5 bases). The V end lost 0 bases, the J end lost 2 bases, and 7 bases lay between the germline ends. CDR1 and CDR2 (germline): MGHRA, YSYEKL. CDR3 length equals 14 residues. The CDR3 sequence: CASSQDAGNYGYTF. In nucleotides, the CDR3 is TGCGCCAGCAGCCAAGATGCAGGGAACTATGGCTACACCTTC.

The chain has TRBV9 and TRBJ1-2; D perhaps matches TRBD1 (5 bases). Trimming took off 2 bases at V and 3 bases at J, with 11 bases between the two ends. In germline, CDR1 is SGDLS, CDR2 YYNGEE. This CDR3 spans 14 amino acids. Here the CDR3 reads CASSVSGQDYGYTF. The CDR3, as DNA: TGTGCCAGCAGCGTGTCCGGACAAGACTATGGCTACACCTTC.

In DNA, the CDR3 is TGCGCCAGCAGTCAAGGTGACCCTAGCGCCAGGCCCTACGAGCAGTACTTC. Amino acid sequence: CASSQGDPSARPYEQYF. V usage is TRBV23-1 and J usage is TRBJ2-7, with D possibly TRBD2 on 6 matching bases. TRBV23-1 is noted as an ORF with a role that remains uncertain. The CDR3 is 17 amino acids. V was shortened by 2 bases and J by 2 bases, with 19 bases between the two germline ends.

The CDR3, as DNA: TGTGCCAGCAGTCTCATAACCTCAAGGGGGGCTTTCTTT. Amino acid sequence: CASSLITSRGAFF. This chain uses TRBV28 with TRBJ1-1; TRBD1 might be the D (6 bases). The CDR3 consists of 13 residues. With 5 bases removed from V and 11 bases from J, the gap between germline ends came to 18 bases. Germline CDR1 reads MDHEN; CDR2 reads SYDVKM.

V gene TRBV28 combines with J gene TRBJ1-2; 7 bases map to TRBD1. Losses at the gene ends were 2 bases for V and 8 bases for J; bases not matched to a gene: 8. CDR1 is MDHEN, CDR2 SYDVKM, per germline. The CDR3 sequence is 14 residues long. The CDR3 DNA follows: TGTGCCAGCAGTTTACTCAGAGGGGGCTTGGGCTACACCTTC. It encodes CASSLLRGGLGYTF.

The V and J genes are TRBV18 and TRBJ1-5; TRBD1 aligns across 11 bases. With V trimmed by 5 bases and J by 7 bases, 1 base remained unmatched. The CDR3 extends over 13 amino acids. Germline V gene sequence: CDR1 KGHSH, CDR2 LQKENI. The DNA of the CDR3 is TGTGCCAGCTCAGGGGACAGGGGGCAGCCCCAGCATTTT. Translating gives CASSGDRGQPQHF.

The chain is built from TRBV10-3 and TRBJ1-2, with 8 bases identical to TRBD1. The CDR3 is 12 residues long. Per the germline V gene, CDR1 is ENHRY and CDR2 is SYGVKD. The V segment lost 10 bases and the J segment 4 bases; nucleotides outside the gene matches: 5. The CDR3 DNA follows: TGTGCCAGCGAAACAGGGGGCTATGGCTACACCTTC. Translation gives CASETGGYGYTF.

This chain connects TRBV5-1 to TRBJ2-7; 7 bases match TRBD1. V lost 2 bases and J lost 1; bases outside the gene matches: 3. Germline CDR1 is SGHRS and CDR2 is YFSETQ. CDR3 length: 14 residues. The CDR3 region has the DNA TGCGCCAGCAGCTTCTCGACAGGGTCCTACGAGCAGTACTTC. This codes for CASSFSTGSYEQYF.

The chain has TRBV5-1 and TRBJ1-4; unclear D gene. CDR1 is SGHRS and CDR2 is YFSETQ in the germline V gene. Between the trimmed V and J ends, which lost 6 bases and 0 bases, there was a span of 15 bases. The CDR3 extends over 16 amino acids. In nucleotides, the CDR3 is TGCGCCAGCAACGATGGAGTCCCCCCAACTAATGAAAAACTGTTTTTT. Its translation: CASNDGVPPTNEKLFF.

This clone was counted once. The chain has TRBV10-3 and TRBJ2-3; weak D call: TRBD2 (7 bases). The CDR3 has 16 residues. The V gene lost 10 bases and the J gene lost 0 bases, with 20 bases spanning the gap. Germline CDR1 and CDR2: ENHRY and SYGVKD. Written as DNA, the CDR3 is TGTGCCACACGGGGGGCCCGTAGCGGGAGCACAGATACGCAGTATTTT. The encoded protein is CATRGARSGSTDTQYF.

The V and J genes are TRBV2 and TRBJ1-5; tentative D call: TRBD1 (6 bases). The V gene lost 3 bases and the J gene lost 0 bases, with 21 bases spanning the gap. The CDR3 runs 19 residues. The germline gives CDR1 SNHLY, CDR2 FYNNEI. The CDR3 sequence: CASSETGIVGWYSNQPQHF. The CDR3 region has the DNA TGTGCCAGCAGTGAGACAGGTATAGTGGGGTGGTATAGCAATCAGCCCCAGCATTTT. The whole variable domain, remainder taken from reference TRBV2 and TRBJ1-5, is EPEVTQTPSHQVTQMGQEVILRCVPISNHLYFYWYRQILGQKVEFLVSFYNNEISEKSEIFDDQFSVERPDGSNFTLKIRSTKLEDSAMYFCASSETGIVGWYSNQPQHFGDGTRLSIL.

The rearrangement uses TRBV24-1 and TRBJ1-5; no definite D call. This CDR3 region has 12 residues. Germline CDR1 is KGHDR and CDR2 is SFDVKD. Between the trimmed V and J ends, which lost 4 bases and 6 bases, there was a span of 6 bases. CDR3 amino acids: CATSESGQPQHF. CDR3 in DNA: TGTGCCACCAGTGAATCAGGTCAGCCCCAGCATTTT.

This chain uses TRBV7-2 with TRBJ2-3, with D unresolved. The length of the CDR3 is 12 residues. Germline V CDR1 and CDR2: SGHTA, FQGNSA. The ends were cut back, 5 bases at V and 3 bases at J, with 6 bases in the middle. In DNA form, the CDR3 reads TGTGCCAGCAGCGAGTATACAGATACGCAGTATTTT. Its protein product is CASSEYTDTQYF.

In DNA form, the CDR3 reads TGTGCCAGCAGCCAAGGGACTAGCGGGAGGTGGGATGAGCAGTTCTTC. Residues: CASSQGTSGRWDEQFF. This chain uses TRBV4-2 with TRBJ2-1; 14 nucleotides match TRBD2. J was trimmed by 8 bases and V by 1 base; bases with no gene match: 4. The CDR3 is made up of 16 amino acids. The germline V gene encodes CDR1 LGHNA and CDR2 YNFKEQ.

This clone was seen only a few times. CDR3 protein: CASSLGTGAHEQYF. For the CDR3, the DNA is TGTGCCAGCAGCTTAGGGACAGGGGCCCACGAGCAGTACTTC. V and J are TRBV7-7 and TRBJ2-7; TRBD1 matches 9 bases. Germline V gene data show CDR1 as SSHAT and CDR2 as FNYEAQ (reference sequence). The CDR3 spans 14 residues. V gave up 1 base and J gave up 5 bases; unmatched junction bases: 3.

This clone showed up just once. V and J are TRBV7-2 and TRBJ2-7; 8 bases are shared with TRBD2. The CDR3 covers 14 residues. V was pared by 1 base and J by 7 bases, with 6 bases of the junction left unmatched. Germline V gene data show CDR1 as SGHTA and CDR2 as FQGNSA. The CDR3 spells CASSLDGLAREQYF. The CDR3 DNA sequence: TGTGCCAGCAGCTTAGACGGACTAGCAAGGGAGCAGTACTTC.

Of note for this clone: Other nucleotide sequences from this sample produce the same CDR3. The chain couples TRBV28 to TRBJ1-1; no firm D call. From germline, CDR1 is MDHEN and CDR2 SYDVKM. There are 11 residues in the CDR3. Trimming shortened V by 2 bases and J by 7 bases, and 5 bases separated the two germline ends. The CDR3 coding sequence is TGTGCCAGCAGTTTACGGTTTGAAGCTTTCTTT. It is translated as CASSLRFEAFF.